The 17 T cell receptor beta chains given below trace back to one sample, sequenced in a study of T-cell memory formation after mild COVID-19. In TCRdb, the 5' RACE reads were re-called with MiXCR into one record per CDR3 protein. The data show about 470,000 distinct CDR3 sequences, 15% to 20% seen once. Sequencing was performed on PBMCs or a T cell subset sorted from them (not recorded which). The source is an adult woman who had mild COVID-19 (a few samples of this study predate the infection). Cell type and time point are not known.

This clonotype was seen a few times. The rearrangement uses TRBV7-9 and TRBJ2-3; 13 bases match TRBD2. The CDR3 has 16 residues. The J segment lost 5 bases and the V segment lost 3 bases, leaving 5 bases of the junction unmatched. Germline values: CDR1 SEHNR, CDR2 FQNEAQ (reference sequence). CDR3 protein: CASSFPTSGRVDTQYF. CDR3 bases: TGTGCCAGCAGCTTTCCTACTAGCGGGAGGGTAGATACGCAGTATTTT. The full variable domain, in which reference TRBV7-9 and TRBJ2-3 provide the parts outside the CDR3, is DTGVSQNPRHKITKRGQNVTFRCDPISEHNRLYWYRQTLGQGPEFLTYFQNEAQLEKSRLLSDRFSAERPKGSFSTLEIQRTEQGDSAMYLCASSFPTSGRVDTQYFGPGTRLTVL.

This chain connects TRBV21-1 to TRBJ2-7; the tabulated D call, TRBD1, remains unverified against the DNA. TRBV21-1 is shown as a pseudogene. The CDR3 extends over 15 amino acids. CDR3 amino acids: CASRSTGASGYEQYF. CDR3 nucleotide sequence: TGTGCCAGCCGGTCGACAGGCGCCTCGGGCTACGAGCAGTACTTC.

This clonotype was counted only a few times. The CDR3 DNA is TGCGCCAGCAGCTTGGAAGGTTCGGGGACAGTTGACGAGCAGTACTTC. Translated, it gives CASSLEGSGTVDEQYF. V is TRBV5-1 and J is TRBJ2-7, with 7 bases lining up with TRBD1. Trimming took 0 bases from V and 5 from J; bases not matched to a gene: 11. The V gene's germline CDR1 is SGHRS and CDR2 YFSETQ. The CDR3 sequence is 16 residues long. The entire variable domain, with the rest obtained from reference TRBV5-1 and TRBJ2-7, is as follows: KAGVTQTPRYLIKTRGQQVTLSCSPISGHRSVSWYQQTPGQGLQFLFEYFSETQRNKGNFPGRFSGRQFSNSRSEMNVSTLELGDSALYLCASSLEGSGTVDEQYFGPGTRLTVT.

The chain's CDR3 is CASSDQGAGEQYF. DNA for the CDR3: TGTGCCAGCAGTGACCAGGGGGCGGGCGAGCAGTACTTC. The genes are TRBV2 and TRBJ2-7; 8 bases are shared with TRBD1. The CDR3 consists of 13 residues. V lost 3 bases, J lost 6 bases, and 4 bases stayed unmatched. CDR1 and CDR2 from the germline V gene are SNHLY and FYNNEI.

The rearrangement uses TRBV30 and TRBJ1-1; D gene unclear. CDR3 size: 14 residues. Germline V gene sequence: CDR1 GTSNPN, CDR2 SVGIG (reference sequence). V was shortened by 0 bases and J by 1 base, with 9 bases between the two germline ends. The CDR3 DNA sequence: TGTGCCTGGAGTGTAACCGTGACGAACACTGAAGCTTTCTTT. Amino acids: CAWSVTVTNTEAFF. The full variable domain, with the rest looked up from reference TRBV30 and TRBJ1-1, is SQTIHQWPATLVQPVGSPLSLECTVEGTSNPNLYWYRQAAGRGLQLLFYSVGIGQISSEVPQNLSASRPQDRQFILSSKKLLLSDSGFYLCAWSVTVTNTEAFFGQGTRLTVV.

The CDR3 is CASSQAAVMGLAGETQYF. The CDR3, as DNA: TGTGCCAGCAGCCAAGCGGCTGTAATGGGACTAGCGGGAGAGACCCAGTACTTC. The chain combines TRBV14 with TRBJ2-5; 12 bases match TRBD2. This CDR3 contains 18 residues. Germline lookup yields CDR1 SGHDN and CDR2 FVKESK. After removal of 1 base from V and 4 bases from J, the junction contained 10 bases not matched to a gene.

This clonotype was seen only a few times. The rearrangement links TRBV29-1 to TRBJ2-3; 15 positions match TRBD2. J was trimmed by 6 bases and V by 4 bases; bases with no gene match: 2. The CDR3 extends over 14 amino acids. Germline CDR1 is SQVTM and CDR2 is ANQGSEA. The CDR3 here is CSVGGTSGGDTQYF. DNA of the CDR3: TGCAGCGTTGGAGGGACTAGCGGGGGGGATACGCAGTATTTT.

This clonotype was detected a few times. The chain uses TRBV6-2 or TRBV6-3 and TRBJ2-1; unclear D gene. The V end was cut by 2 bases, the J end by 5 bases, with 10 bases between. The germline V gene encodes CDR1 MNHEY and CDR2 SVGEGT. The CDR3 is 14 residues long. The CDR3 region has the DNA TGTGCCAGCAGTTACCTGGCTACCAACAATGAGCAGTTCTTC. Amino acids: CASSYLATNNEQFF.

The J gene is TRBJ2-1, the V gene TRBV11-2; D is undetermined. The germline V and J ends were trimmed by 0 bases and 7 bases, with 13 bases remaining between them. This CDR3 contains 15 residues. Germline V gene lookup returns CDR1 SGHAT and CDR2 FQNNGV. This CDR3 is CASSLEFGVQNEQFF. The CDR3 nucleotides read TGTGCCAGCAGCTTAGAATTTGGGGTTCAGAATGAGCAGTTCTTC.

This clonotype turned up a few times. The chain links TRBV24-1 to TRBJ2-7; the match to TRBD2 covers 7 bases. The V gene's germline CDR1 is KGHDR and CDR2 SFDVKD. The length of the CDR3 is 14 residues. V dropped 5 bases and J dropped 2; count of bases not matched to a gene: 5. CDR3 loop: CATSGAGSPYEQYF. CDR3 DNA sequence: TGTGCCACCAGTGGAGCGGGATCCCCCTACGAGCAGTACTTC.

This clonotype has a count of ten or more. Here the CDR3 DNA reads TGCGCCAGCAGTCAACCGGGGGCTAGCGGGGGGGCGATATACAATGAGCAGTTCTTC. This sequence encodes CASSQPGASGGAIYNEQFF. The chain links TRBV23-1 to TRBJ2-1; 12 nucleotides line up with TRBD2. Being an ORF, TRBV23-1 has a function that is uncertain. The CDR3 totals 19 residues. V dropped 2 bases and J dropped 4; count of bases not matched to a gene: 12.

This rearrangement joins TRBV18 to TRBJ2-2; 7 positions agree with TRBD1. Germline values: CDR1 KGHSH, CDR2 LQKENI. Trimming removed 5 bases from V and 1 base from J; junction bases left unmatched: 4. The CDR3 spans 15 residues. CDR3 sequence reads: CASSADRVNTGELFF. The CDR3 DNA sequence: TGTGCCAGCTCAGCCGACAGGGTGAACACCGGGGAGCTGTTTTTT.

This clonotype was seen more than once but under ten times. This chain links TRBV5-1 with TRBJ2-1; 7 positions match TRBD2. The CDR3 spans 12 residues. The ends lost 6 bases at V and 9 bases at J; junction bases unmatched: 6. Germline CDR1 reads SGHRS; CDR2 reads YFSETQ. CDR3 bases: TGCGCCAGCACGTGGGGGAGGGGTGAGCAGTTCTTC. Its translation: CASTWGRGEQFF.

This clonotype has a handful of counts. The chain joins TRBV15 to TRBJ1-2; D gene unclear. The V gene's germline CDR1 is LNHNV and CDR2 YYDKDF (reference sequence). This CDR3 contains 14 residues. The ends were cut back, 8 bases at V and 4 bases at J, with 17 bases in the middle. The CDR3 nucleotides are TGTGCCACCGCCGAGGCTGGTCGTGGCTATGGCTACACCTTC. As protein: CATAEAGRGYGYTF.

The genes are TRBV4-2 and TRBJ2-3, with TRBD2 matching 9 bases. The J segment lost 4 bases and the V segment lost 1 base, leaving 3 bases of the junction unmatched. This CDR3 comprises 15 residues. Germline-derived CDR1 and CDR2 are LGHNA and YNFKEQ. Here the CDR3 reads CASSQGAGGADTQYF. CDR3 nucleotide sequence: TGTGCCAGCAGCCAAGGAGCGGGAGGAGCAGATACGCAGTATTTT.

The chain couples TRBV10-3 to TRBJ1-6; D is ambiguous. The CDR3 has 13 amino acids. Trimming cost V 0 bases and J 15 bases, with 12 bases left between them. Germline-derived CDR1 and CDR2 are ENHRY and SYGVKD. The chain's CDR3 is CAISESAVVLLHF. The CDR3 DNA is TGTGCCATCAGTGAGTCAGCGGTCGTTCTCCTCCACTTT.

The V gene is TRBV7-3, the J gene TRBJ2-2; 10 bases align to TRBD1. The CDR3 is 16 amino acids. Germline V gives CDR1 SGHTA, CDR2 FQGTGA. V shed 2 bases and J 4 bases; nucleotides not matched to a gene: 4. The CDR3 spells CASSLEWTGGTGELFF. The CDR3 DNA is TGTGCCAGCAGCTTAGAATGGACAGGGGGCACCGGGGAGCTGTTTTTT. Combining the CDR3 with reference TRBV7-3 and TRBJ2-2 gives the whole variable domain GAGVSQTPSNKVTEKGKYVELRCDPISGHTALYWYRQSLGQGPEFLIYFQGTGAADDSGLPNDRFFAVRPEGSVSTLKIQRTERGDSAVYLCASSLEWTGGTGELFFGEGSRLTVL.